One T cell receptor (beta chain) is described in this entry. These data belong to a study of blood T cell repertoires in COVID-19. About the study: From T cells, B-cell-depleted T cells, or PBMCs came the material, which was cDNA or gDNA.

In the authors' methods: Reference gene primer amplification gave estimated nucleated cell counts. Only in-frame clones appear in the TCRdb table, and some are missing; sequencing was by immunoSEQ multiplex PCR. V and J calls and clone size are given by that table; D and trimming were obtained from the DNA. Of fewer than 150,000 clones in the sample, roughly 84% are singletons; the top ten hold approximately 13%. The junction had 11 bases not matched to a gene; V was cut back by 6 bases and J by 5 bases. The CDR3 covers 15 residues. The germline gives CDR1 SGHVS, CDR2 FNYEAQ. What was sequenced was peripheral blood. The source of this sequence is a young woman who had recovered from COVID-19. The chain employs TRBV7-6 and TRBJ2-5, with 8 positions matching TRBD1. The CDR3 here is CASSFAYRGSETQYF. The CDR3 nucleotides read TGTGCCAGCAGTTTCGCGTACAGGGGGTCTGAGACCCAGTACTTC.